Listed below are T cell receptor beta chains from one sample, sequenced in a study of a mutant IDH1 vaccine in newly diagnosed glioma. Profiled with immunoSEQ multiplex PCR; TCRdb holds only in-frame clones, not every one. The data show approximately 50,000 clones, around 87% seen once. Which antigens these TCRs recognize remains unknown. The input for sequencing was PBMCs, taken from a glioma patient whose treatment included an IDH1 peptide vaccine. Receptors were obtained from a middle-aged man with glioma. Both conserved end residues are part of each CDR3. D genes are given only for firm matches. Rows may omit the clone size; those that give it use once, few, many or a size class.

abundance | j_gene | d_gene | v_gene | CDR3nt | CDR3aa
- | TRBJ1-2 | - | TRBV27 | TGTGCCAGCAGTCCCGCCGGGAGGGGAGGCTACACCTTC | CASSPAGRGGYTF
- | TRBJ2-3 | - | TRBV5-1 | TGCGCCAGCACCACCACGGTAGTCCGCACAGATACGCAGTATTTT | CASTTTVVRTDTQYF
- | TRBJ2-1 | - | TRBV5-6 | TGTGCCAGCAGCTTGAGGGTAGTAAGCTCCTACAATGAGCAGTTCTTC | CASSLRVVSSYNEQFF
- | TRBJ2-7 | - | TRBV6-5 | TGTGCCAGCAGTCGGGACCAAAACTACGAGCAGTACTTC | CASSRDQNYEQYF
- | TRBJ2-5 | - | TRBV7-2 | TGTGCCAGCAGCTTGACATTGAGAGGTGGGACCCAGTACTTC | CASSLTLRGGTQYF
- | TRBJ2-3 | - | TRBV4-3 | TGCGCCAGCAGCCAAGTCCCAGGGAGGTCCACAGATACGCAGTATTTT | CASSQVPGRSTDTQYF
few | TRBJ2-2 | - | TRBV6-6 | TGTGCCAGCACCCTAGACAGAAACACCGGGGAGCTGTTTTTT | CASTLDRNTGELFF
few | TRBJ2-7 | - | TRBV7-9 | TGTGCCAGCAGCTCCCTAGCGCCTAGCTCCTACGAGCAGTACTTC | CASSSLAPSSYEQYF
- | TRBJ1-2 | - | TRBV28 | TGTGCCAGCAGTGGGGACGGGAACTATGGCTACACCTTC | CASSGDGNYGYTF
- | TRBJ2-7 | - | TRBV7-9 | TGTGCCAGCAGCTTAGTGGGCAGGGTTGACGAGCAGTACTTC | CASSLVGRVDEQYF
- | TRBJ1-2 | TRBD1 | TRBV11-2 | TGTGCCAGCAGCTCGAACGGACAGGCCTACTATGGCTACACCTTC | CASSSNGQAYYGYTF